This T cell receptor beta chain was documented in a study of regulatory T cells in long-lasting Graves disease. Study results and limitations: The study found TRBV28, TRBJ1-2 and TRBJ2-5 favored in persistent disease.

This sample's time point: newly diagnosed GD, antithyroid drugs for less than 3 months. Isolated PBMC RNA provided the starting material for the TCR library. HTBI primers from iRepertoire and Arm-PCR of CDR3 regions yielded the TCR beta libraries. In the authors' workflow: Spanning all samples, the identified segments comprised around 60 TRBV and approximately 13 TRBJ. TCRdb reanalysed the multiplex PCR reads using MiXCR and keeps one entry per CDR3 protein. These V and J calls rely on TCRdb rather than the paper's analysis. The data contain under 800,000 distinct CDR3 sequences, around 15% of them seen just once; the ten biggest clones take up approximately 18%. This clonotype was recorded a few times. The antigen is undetermined. Germline V gene lookup returns CDR1 MGHRA and CDR2 YSYEKL. CDR3 length: 16 residues. Losses at the gene ends were 4 bases for V and 5 bases for J; bases not matched to a gene: 10.

This sample also belongs to another study, concerning T cells in Graves' hyperthyroidism and ophthalmopathy.

The J gene is TRBJ2-5, the V gene TRBV4-1; 10 nucleotides agree with TRBD2. Sequencing used peripheral blood mononuclear cells (PBMCs), obtained at new diagnosis, from a patient treated with antithyroid drugs. This receptor was taken from a woman in her 30s with Graves disease. The CDR3 sequence is CASSPASGRAVETQYF. The CDR3 DNA follows: TGCGCCAGCAGCCCCGCCAGCGGGAGGGCGGTGGAGACCCAGTACTTC.